The 19 T cell receptor beta chains given below trace back to one sample, sequenced in a study of cytomegalovirus exposure and HLA in healthy donors. PCR amplification relied on 60 Vbeta primers (plus 13 Jbeta primers). Here immunoSEQ multiplex PCR was the method, and the copy in TCRdb shows in-frame clones only, minus some. The table has 150,000 to 200,000 clones, roughly 80% seen once. Sample: PBMCs. The receptors derive from a man aged 50 to 59 in good health and CMV-seronegative.

The chain has TRBV9 and TRBJ2-7, with 7 bases matching TRBD1. J gave up 3 bases and V 0 bases, and 3 bases lay outside the gene matches. CDR3 length: 14 residues. Per germline, CDR1 SGDLS and CDR2 YYNGEE. The CDR3 reads CASSVGQGVYEQYF. The CDR3 coding sequence is TGTGCCAGCAGCGTAGGGCAGGGGGTCTACGAGCAGTACTTC. Together with reference TRBV9 and TRBJ2-7, the CDR3 gives the full variable domain: DSGVTQTPKHLITATGQRVTLRCSPRSGDLSVYWYQQSLDQGLQFLIQYYNGEERAKGNILERFSAQQFPDLHSELNLSSLELGDSALYFCASSVGQGVYEQYFGPGTRLTVT.

The chain has TRBV6-5 and TRBJ1-4; tentative D call: TRBD1 (5 bases). The CDR3 contains 13 residues. V shed 6 bases and J shed 8 bases, with 13 bases lying between them. Germline V gene sequence: CDR1 MNHEY, CDR2 SVGAGI. The CDR3 spells CASSLAGLEKLFF. CDR3 DNA sequence: TGTGCCAGCAGCTTGGCAGGGCTGGAAAAACTGTTTTTT.

V and J are TRBV25-1 and TRBJ1-1, with TRBD1 as a possible D gene (6 bases). The V end was cut by 2 bases, the J end by 7 bases, with 14 bases between. CDR1 is MGHDK, CDR2 SYGVNS, per germline. CDR3 length equals 14 residues. CDR3 DNA: TGTGCCAGCAGTGAACCCTCAGGGGCGGATGAAGCTTTCTTT. It translates to CASSEPSGADEAFF.

CDR3 in DNA: TGTGCCAGCAGTTACGCGGCCCGGTCCACTGGCGAGCAGTACTTC. This codes for CASSYAARSTGEQYF. The chain employs TRBV6-5 and TRBJ2-7; no clear D. Per germline, CDR1 MNHEY and CDR2 SVGAGI. The V end was cut by 2 bases, the J end by 6 bases, with 17 bases between. CDR3 length: 15 amino acids.

The chain couples TRBV5-6 to TRBJ2-7, with 9 bases that match TRBD2. Germline-derived CDR1 and CDR2 are SGHDT and YYEEEE. V gave up 1 base and J gave up 3 bases; unmatched junction bases: 8. This CDR3 is 16 amino acids long. As DNA, the CDR3 is TGTGCCAGCAGCTTGTGGGCGGGAGGGGTTCGCTACGAGCAGTACTTC. It yields the protein CASSLWAGGVRYEQYF. Filled out from reference TRBV5-6 and TRBJ2-7, the complete variable domain reads DAGVTQSPTHLIKTRGQQVTLRCSPKSGHDTVSWYQQALGQGPQFIFQYYEEEERQRGNFPDRFSGHQFPNYSSELNVNALLLGDSALYLCASSLWAGGVRYEQYFGPGTRLTVT.

J is TRBJ1-1 and V is TRBV7-3, with D uncertain. This CDR3 is 15 amino acids long. Per germline, CDR1 SGHTA and CDR2 FQGTGA. The V end was cut by 1 base, the J end by 0 bases, with 9 bases between. The CDR3 sequence is CASSLNPLMNTEAFF. The CDR3 nucleotides read TGTGCCAGCAGCTTAAATCCCCTAATGAACACTGAAGCTTTCTTT.

The genes are TRBV7-2 and TRBJ2-2; 10 nucleotides agree with TRBD1. V was clipped by 3 bases and J by 3 bases; unmatched bases: 7. Germline V gene sequence: CDR1 SGHTA, CDR2 FQGNSA. This CDR3 is built from 17 residues. The CDR3, as DNA: TGTGCCAGCAGCTTGGGACAGGGGATATTGGACACCGGGGAGCTGTTTTTT. It is translated as CASSLGQGILDTGELFF.

This clone was observed a handful of times. The rearrangement joins TRBV7-2 to TRBJ1-5; D gene ambiguous. CDR1 and CDR2 (germline): SGHTA, FQGNSA. The CDR3 spans 18 residues. V lost 0 bases to trimming and J lost 0 bases, with 15 bases between them. The CDR3 loop is CASSLAGGSYYSNQPQHF. Here the CDR3 DNA reads TGTGCCAGCAGCTTAGCGGGTGGGTCATACTATAGCAATCAGCCCCAGCATTTT.

CDR3 in DNA: TGTGCCAGCAGCTTTGGACAGGGGACCTACGAGCAGTACTTC. It is translated as CASSFGQGTYEQYF. The gene calls are TRBV7-9 and TRBJ2-7, with 9 nucleotides matching TRBD1. V lost 3 bases and J lost 2; bases outside the gene matches: 2. The CDR3 totals 14 residues. CDR1 is SEHNR, CDR2 FQNEAQ, per germline (reference sequence). Full variable domain (outside the CDR3, taken from reference TRBV7-9 and TRBJ2-7): DTGVSQNPRHKITKRGQNVTFRCDPISEHNRLYWYRQTLGQGPEFLTYFQNEAQLEKSRLLSDRFSAERPKGSFSTLEIQRTEQGDSAMYLCASSFGQGTYEQYFGPGTRLTVT.

Turning to this clone: The sample carries other DNA sequences with the same CDR3. The V gene is TRBV6-5, the J gene TRBJ2-2; D may be TRBD1 (6 bases). The CDR3 is 14 amino acids. The germline gives CDR1 MNHEY, CDR2 SVGAGI. Trimming stripped 6 bases from V and 2 bases from J, with 10 bases between. The CDR3 reads CASRRTANTGELFF. DNA for the CDR3: TGTGCCAGCAGGCGGACAGCTAACACCGGGGAGCTGTTTTTT.

The chain combines TRBV7-9 with TRBJ2-3; D not certain. The germline V and J ends were trimmed by 6 bases and 0 bases, with 4 bases remaining between them. The germline CDR1 and CDR2 sequences are SEHNR and FQNEAQ (reference sequence). The CDR3 contains 12 residues. CDR3 in amino acids: CASRHSTDTQYF. For the CDR3, the DNA is TGTGCCAGCAGACACAGCACAGATACGCAGTATTTT.

This clone has just a few counts. The chain recombines TRBV7-2 with TRBJ2-3; a possible D gene is TRBD1 (5 bases). The CDR3 extends over 14 amino acids. V lost 5 bases, J lost 3 bases, and 12 bases lay in between. Germline CDR1 SGHTA, CDR2 FQGNSA. CDR3 bases: TGTGCCAGCAGCAGCAAGACAGTTACAGATACGCAGTATTTT. This codes for CASSSKTVTDTQYF.

The rearrangement links TRBV2 to TRBJ2-7, with TRBD1 as a possible D gene (6 bases). V was clipped by 6 bases and J by 5 bases, with 17 bases between them. Germline-derived CDR1 and CDR2 are SNHLY and FYNNEI. The CDR3 totals 14 residues. This CDR3 reads CASRGARGVDEQYF. CDR3 DNA: TGTGCCAGCAGGGGGGCCCGAGGCGTTGACGAGCAGTACTTC.

This clone has only a few counts. The chain has TRBV5-1 and TRBJ1-1; 7 bases are a match to TRBD1. Per germline, CDR1 SGHRS and CDR2 YFSETQ. This CDR3 is built from 16 residues. J was trimmed by 1 base and V by 3 bases; bases with no gene match: 9. CDR3: CASSWYPGQTNTEAFF. The DNA of the CDR3 is TGCGCCAGCAGCTGGTACCCGGGACAGACGAACACTGAAGCTTTCTTT.

This chain connects TRBV19 to TRBJ2-1; TRBD2 agrees at 8 bases. The junction had 9 bases not matched to a gene; V was cut back by 8 bases and J by 3 bases. The CDR3 totals 15 residues. From germline, CDR1 is LNHDA and CDR2 SQIVND (reference sequence). The CDR3 protein is CASARAGVDYNEQFF. In DNA, the CDR3 is TGTGCCAGTGCAAGAGCGGGAGTTGACTACAATGAGCAGTTCTTC. The variable domain in full, completed from reference TRBV19 and TRBJ2-1, reads DGGITQSPKYLFRKEGQNVTLSCEQNLNHDAMYWYRQDPGQGLRLIYYSQIVNDFQKGDIAEGYSVSREKKESFPLTVTSAQKNPTAFYLCASARAGVDYNEQFFGPGTRLTVL.

A few counts support this clone. The V gene is TRBV7-3, the J gene TRBJ1-1; TRBD1 aligns across 7 bases. CDR1 and CDR2 (germline): SGHTA, FQGTGA. CDR3 length equals 17 residues. V shed 3 bases, J shed 1 base, and the junction held 11 bases outside the gene matches. The CDR3 region is CASSFLPRGSPNTEAFF. The DNA for the CDR3 is TGTGCCAGCAGCTTTTTGCCCAGGGGGTCCCCGAACACTGAAGCTTTCTTT. The variable domain in full, with the rest retrieved from reference TRBV7-3 and TRBJ1-1, is GAGVSQTPSNKVTEKGKYVELRCDPISGHTALYWYRQSLGQGPEFLIYFQGTGAADDSGLPNDRFFAVRPEGSVSTLKIQRTERGDSAVYLCASSFLPRGSPNTEAFFGQGTRLTVV.

With respect to this clone: Other DNA sequences from this sample encode an identical CDR3 as well. This chain joins TRBV6-6 and TRBJ1-2; a weak D match, TRBD1 (6 bases). Trimming stripped 5 bases from V and 8 bases from J, with 18 bases between. This CDR3 comprises 14 residues. Germline V lookup: CDR1 MNHNY, CDR2 SVGAGI (reference sequence). This chain's CDR3 is CASSRDKGVGGYTF. CDR3 sequence (DNA): TGTGCCAGCAGTCGGGACAAAGGGGTGGGGGGCTACACCTTC.

The V gene is TRBV11-2, the J gene TRBJ2-1; D uncertain. Trimming pared 0 bases from V and 7 bases from J, leaving 16 bases between. CDR3 length: 16 amino acids. Germline V gene lookup returns CDR1 SGHAT and CDR2 FQNNGV. CDR3 DNA: TGTGCCAGCAGCTTAGATCACGGCGGTTACTGGAATGAGCAGTTCTTC. This codes for CASSLDHGGYWNEQFF. The whole variable domain, remainder taken from reference TRBV11-2 and TRBJ2-1, is EAGVAQSPRYKIIEKRQSVAFWCNPISGHATLYWYQQILGQGPKLLIQFQNNGVVDDSQLPKDRFSAERLKGVDSTLKIQPAKLEDSAVYLCASSLDHGGYWNEQFFGPGTRLTVL.

The chain recombines TRBV18 with TRBJ1-1; TRBD1 might be the D (5 bases). Trimming stripped 3 bases from V and 2 bases from J, with 7 bases between. This CDR3 has 13 amino acids. Germline V CDR1 and CDR2: KGHSH, LQKENI. The chain's CDR3 is CASSPTGNTEAFF. CDR3 nucleotide sequence: TGTGCCAGCTCACCCACAGGAAACACTGAAGCTTTCTTT.